This T cell receptor beta chain was found in a study of T cell responses to AZD1222 COVID-19 vaccine (dated by TCRdb to the early 2020s). In terms of the full investigation: TCR sequencing was performed for about 250 trial participants, of whom some 200 were given two doses of AZD1222 and around 26 were given two doses of MenACWY control vaccine. Trial participants were enrolled into age subgroups of 18-55, 56-69 and 70-plus years, which contained approximately 150, 28 and 58 TCR-sequenced participants, respectively.

The research as a whole found: Most participants were white British and females outnumbered males, and the authors suggested that clonal diversity may have been underestimated. After two AZD1222 doses, spike-specific TCR breadth and depth were significantly higher than at day 0 and than in MenACWY recipients. Only five or six AZD1222 recipients were SARS-CoV-2 seropositive at baseline, limiting conclusions about previously exposed vaccinees. Because no day 14 peak-response samples were available, repertoires were characterized only after the peak T cell response. Epitopes outside the regions mutated in the B.1.351 and B.1.1.7 variants were reportedly recognized by nearly half of the unique spike-specific TCRs. The whole spike protein was spanned by vaccine-associated CD4 TCRs, and dominant responses were seen in regions 160-218 and 743-854. The 56-69-year group was small, and its depth increase did not reach significance, likely because of low power.

V is pared back by 3 bases and J by 3 bases, with 5 bases lying between the germline termini. Taken from cysteine to phenylalanine, the CDR3 has 13 residues. Only CDR3 DNA is held: 39 bases, read in frame from base 1. Sequences KGHSH (CDR1) and LQKENI (CDR2) are obtained from the germline V gene. The CDR3 regions of human TCRbeta chains were subjected to immunosequencing. The paper's processing steps were these. TCRs in the repertoires were compared against a reference library of SARS-CoV-2-specific TCRs that had been generated with the MIRA antigen-specificity platform. Breadth was defined as the fraction of unique TCRs that were SARS-CoV-2-associated. Depth was defined as the fraction of total T cells that were SARS-CoV-2-associated. Using the MIRA data, each spike-specific TCR was assigned both to the spike region to which the TCR was reactive and to a CD4 or CD8 class. Log10-transformed breadth and depth values were compared by one-way ANOVA with Sidak's multiple comparisons tests. TCRdb took over this immuneACCESS table, retaining in-frame rearrangements with V and J assigned. Such tables are incomplete; in checked studies, under half of the missing clones stem from an unresolved V gene, and the remainder is unexplained. For V, J and clone size, that table is used; D and trimming come from the DNA. In this sample the table shows roughly 25,000 clones, 85% to 90% of which occur a single time. The ten largest make up roughly 8% of the sample.

On this clone itself: The clone's antigen remains unknown. No much larger clone is present one base from it, and per-base qualities are unavailable.

The time point label for this specimen denotes: about 28 days (+/-7) after the second vaccine dose. AZD1222 recipients with second doses at about 4 weeks or about 12 weeks were pooled, because spike-specific TCR depth and breadth did not differ between schedules. The vaccinee samples were drawn from two UK trials, COV001 and COV002, one of which was a single-blind randomized controlled phase 2/3 trial testing AZD1222 (ChAdOx1 nCoV-19) in healthy adults. For TCRbeta chain sequencing, PBMC samples from trial participants were taken at day 0 and at day 28 after the second dose. The sample in question was peripheral blood, obtained 28 days after the second AZD1222 dose. The chain was built from TRBV18 and TRBJ2-2, with the identity of the D gene unclear. This receptor was identified in an adult who received the AZD1222 COVID-19 vaccine. The CDR3 loop reads CASSPMDTGELFF. The nucleotide sequence is TGTGCCAGCTCACCGATGGACACCGGGGAGCTGTTTTTT.